These 7 T cell receptor beta chains share one sample of origin, sequenced in a study of CD8+CD57+ T cells in acquired aplastic anemia. The template for TCR beta VDJ and CDR3 sequence profiling was genomic DNA. TCRdb re-called the reads through MiXCR, storing one row per CDR3 protein. The sample has about 420,000 distinct CDR3 sequences, 65% to 75% seen once; the top ten hold less than 4%. Input material: sorted CD4+, CD8+, or CD8+CD57+ T cells (not recorded which) from PBMCs. The source is a human donor in good health, serving as a control.

For this clonotype: The CDR3 ends on some other residue instead of the conserved phenylalanine or tryptophan, so this is likely a read error. No DNA is shown, since the ends of the CDR3 on it are uncertain; the CDR3 is the one TCRdb lists. The CDR3 reads CASSLEAVTYYEQ. The rearrangement uses TRBV7-2 and TRBJ2-7. The CDR3 length equals 13 residues, ends included. Germline lookup yields CDR1 SGHTA and CDR2 FQGNSA.

As to this clonotype: Relative to the germline gene, one junction end is altered; a read error may explain this. The chain uses TRBV6-1 and TRBJ1-6, with a tentative D call TRBD1 (5 bases). The length of the CDR3 is 14 residues. The V gene's germline CDR1 is MNHNS and CDR2 SASEGT. CDR3 loop: CAISGGAGGSPPHF. In DNA, the CDR3 is TGTGCCATCAGCGGTGGGGCTGGGGGTTCACCCCCCCACTTT.

The chain links TRBV7-9 to TRBJ1-2, with D unclear. Looked up from germline, CDR1 is SEHNR and CDR2 is FQNEAQ (reference sequence). Trimming cost V 1 base and J 7 bases, with 16 bases left between them. The CDR3 length is 15 residues. The CDR3 spells CASSLEERVTCGYTF. Here the CDR3 DNA reads TGTGCCAGCAGCTTAGAGGAACGGGTTACTTGTGGCTACACCTTC.

This sequence joins TRBV20-1 and TRBJ2-1, with TRBD2 matching 9 bases. Germline V gene lookup returns CDR1 DFQATT and CDR2 SNEGSKA (reference sequence). This CDR3 has 15 amino acids. V shed 3 bases, J shed 5 bases, and the junction held 8 bases outside the gene matches. For the CDR3, the DNA is TGCAGTGCTAGTACCAGCGGGGGGATTAACAATGAGCAGTTCTTC. Protein product: CSASTSGGINNEQFF.

The rearrangement uses TRBV15 and TRBJ1-2; 9 bases map to TRBD1. Per germline, CDR1 LNHNV and CDR2 YYDKDF (reference sequence). The CDR3 extends over 13 amino acids. J was trimmed by 7 bases and V by 8 bases; bases with no gene match: 8. CDR3: CATADRGGRGYTF. DNA of the CDR3: TGTGCCACCGCGGACAGGGGTGGTCGTGGCTACACCTTC.

Remarks on this clonotype: This CDR3 fails to terminate in the conserved phenylalanine or tryptophan, so it likely reflects a read error. This rearrangement joins TRBV10-3 to TRBJ1-1; no reliable D call. The CDR3 spans 15 residues. V dropped 10 bases and J dropped 7 bases, with 25 bases sitting between them. The germline CDR1 and CDR2 sequences are ENHRY and SYGVKD. The CDR3 reads CATRPEARREIEAFL. CDR3 bases: TGTGCCACCAGGCCGGAGGCGAGGAGGGAGATTGAAGCTTTCTTA.

The chain employs TRBV7-9 and TRBJ2-3, with 8 bases matching TRBD2. Germline V CDR1 and CDR2: SEHNR, FQNEAQ (reference sequence). The junction had 12 bases not matched to a gene; V was cut back by 2 bases and J by 8 bases. The CDR3 spans 16 residues. CDR3 sequence reads: CASSLHGGEVEATQYF. CDR3 in DNA: TGTGCCAGCAGCTTACACGGGGGGGAAGTAGAAGCTACGCAGTATTTT.